The 27 T cell receptor beta chains given below trace back to one sample, sequenced in a study of CD8 T cells in Susac syndrome. An input of about 0.45 to 1 ug of RNA was subjected to reverse transcription using random hexamers. Each CDR3 protein is one row after TCRdb ran MiXCR on the immunoSEQ multiplex PCR reads. The sample lists a few hundred thousand distinct CDR3 sequences; approximately 92% were seen once. The specimen sequenced was CD4+ T cells from PBMCs. The receptors derive from a human donor with multiple sclerosis.

The rearrangement joins TRBV7-9 to TRBJ2-2; unclear D gene. Germline V gene lookup returns CDR1 SEHNR and CDR2 FQNEAQ (reference sequence). V shed 3 bases and J shed 6 bases, with 17 bases lying between them. This CDR3 spans 16 amino acids. The CDR3 nucleotides are TGTGCCAGCAGCTTTGGTGGAAGTAGGCCTGCCGGGGAGCTGTTTTTT. Residues: CASSFGGSRPAGELFF.

This sequence joins TRBV3-1 and TRBJ1-2; unclear D gene. The length of the CDR3 is 13 residues. The V gene's germline CDR1 is LGHDT and CDR2 YNNKEL (reference sequence). V gave up 3 bases and J gave up 7 bases, with 12 bases separating them. For the CDR3, the DNA is TGTGCCAGCAGCCAGGTTGGTGAGGGTGGCTACACCTTC. This encodes CASSQVGEGGYTF.

This clonotype was seen once. The chain is built from TRBV23-1 and TRBJ2-7, with 12 bases fitting TRBD1. TRBV23-1 is designated an ORF whose function remains uncertain. The CDR3 is 14 amino acids. Trimming removed 7 bases from V and 4 bases from J; junction bases left unmatched: 5. CDR3 protein: CASNRDRGRYEQYV. For the CDR3, the DNA is TGCGCCAGCAACCGGGACAGGGGGCGTTACGAGCAGTACGTC.

DNA of the CDR3: TGTGCCAGCAGTTTTGGTGGAGAGCAGTTCTTC. Translated: CASSFGGEQFF. V usage is TRBV27 and J usage is TRBJ2-1; D gene uncertain. The CDR3 sequence is 11 residues long. V lost 3 bases to trimming and J lost 10 bases, with 7 bases between them. Germline CDR1 is MNHEY and CDR2 is SMNVEV (reference sequence).

The chain employs TRBV5-1 and TRBJ2-5; 12 bases map to TRBD2. CDR3 size: 13 residues. V shed 9 bases and J 1 base; nucleotides not matched to a gene: 1. Per germline, CDR1 SGHRS and CDR2 YFSETQ. CDR3 DNA sequence: TGCGCCACGGGACTAGCGGGCCAAGAGACCCAGTACTTC. This gives the protein CATGLAGQETQYF.

This sequence joins TRBV18 and TRBJ2-4; possible D gene TRBD1, 6 bases. Germline V gene lookup returns CDR1 KGHSH and CDR2 LQKENI. The V end was cut by 4 bases, the J end by 0 bases, with 16 bases between. The CDR3 totals 17 residues. CDR3 loop: CASSLTRDTLAKNIQYF. The CDR3 coding sequence is TGTGCCAGCTCACTGACCCGGGACACCCTAGCCAAAAACATTCAGTACTTC.

J is TRBJ1-2 and V is TRBV3-1; perhaps TRBD1 as D (5 bases). Germline values: CDR1 LGHDT, CDR2 YNNKEL (reference sequence). V was trimmed by 4 bases and J by 4 bases, leaving 16 bases between them. The length of the CDR3 is 15 residues. CDR3 amino acids: CASSPIRDPVYGYTF. The CDR3 DNA is TGTGCCAGCAGCCCTATTCGGGACCCCGTCTATGGCTACACCTTC.

J is TRBJ2-7 and V is TRBV28; D may be TRBD1 (6 bases). CDR1 and CDR2 (germline): MDHEN, SYDVKM. Trimming shortened V by 7 bases and J by 4 bases, and 14 bases separated the two germline ends. The CDR3 is made up of 13 amino acids. The CDR3 here is CASTQSTGYEQYF. The CDR3 DNA reads as TGTGCCAGCACTCAATCCACAGGGTACGAGCAGTACTTC.

The chain employs TRBV3-1 and TRBJ2-7; TRBD2 is a possible D gene (6 bases). This CDR3 comprises 10 residues. CDR1 is LGHDT and CDR2 is YNNKEL in the germline V gene (reference sequence). Trimming shortened V by 11 bases and J by 1 base, and 6 bases separated the two germline ends. The CDR3: CAAGSYEQYF. Written as DNA, the CDR3 is TGTGCCGCGGGGTCCTACGAGCAGTACTTC.

V and J are TRBV9 and TRBJ2-1; TRBD2 aligns across 8 bases. The ends lost 0 bases at V and 6 bases at J; junction bases unmatched: 5. The CDR3 contains 15 residues. Germline V gene data show CDR1 as SGDLS and CDR2 as YYNGEE. As DNA, the CDR3 is TGTGCCAGCAGCGTAGGGCCTAGCGGGTTCAATGAGCAGTTCTTC. Translated, it gives CASSVGPSGFNEQFF.

The chain has TRBV7-3 and TRBJ2-7, with D possibly TRBD2 on 5 matching bases. Germline CDR1 is SGHTA and CDR2 is FQGTGA. The CDR3 extends over 14 amino acids. V was trimmed by 5 bases and J by 6 bases, leaving 17 bases between them. In nucleotides, the CDR3 is TGTGCCAGCAGCCTCCCGGGGTCCCGGGGCGAGCAGTACTTC. Translating gives CASSLPGSRGEQYF.

The CDR3 here is CASSEKSEPQHF. The CDR3 DNA reads as TGTGCCAGCAGTGAAAAGTCAGAGCCCCAGCATTTT. The genes are TRBV25-1 and TRBJ1-5; D unclear. This CDR3 is built from 12 residues. With 2 bases removed from V and 8 bases from J, the gap between germline ends came to 7 bases. CDR1 MGHDK and CDR2 SYGVNS come from the germline V gene. The variable domain in full, with the rest retrieved from reference TRBV25-1 and TRBJ1-5, is EADIYQTPRYLVIGTGKKITLECSQTMGHDKMYWYQQDPGMELHLIHYSYGVNSTEKGDLSSESTVSRIRTEHFPLTLESARPSHTSQYLCASSEKSEPQHFGDGTRLSIL.

This chain links TRBV20-1 with TRBJ2-5, with 10 positions matching TRBD1. CDR1 and CDR2 (germline): DFQATT, SNEGSKA (reference sequence). This CDR3 contains 13 residues. Germline trimming cut 6 bases from V and 5 bases from J; bases unmatched to any gene: 6. DNA of the CDR3: TGCAGTGCCCCCGGACAGGGGGGGGAGACCCAGTACTTC. As protein: CSAPGQGGETQYF.

V usage is TRBV7-9 and J usage is TRBJ2-1; maybe TRBD2 (5 bases). The V gene's germline CDR1 is SEHNR and CDR2 FQNEAQ (reference sequence). The CDR3 is made up of 14 amino acids. V shed 8 bases and J shed 8 bases, with 19 bases lying between them. CDR3 DNA sequence: TGTGCCAGCCTTGGGAACCGCTACGGGGATGAGCAGTTCTTC. It translates to CASLGNRYGDEQFF.

The genes are TRBV12-3 or TRBV12-4 and TRBJ1-5; 7 positions match TRBD1. The CDR3 contains 15 residues. V shed 6 bases and J 0 bases; nucleotides not matched to a gene: 5. The CDR3 bases are TGTGCCAGCAGCCGGGACAGTCTTAGCAATCAGCCCCAGCATTTT. Its translation: CASSRDSLSNQPQHF.

This chain connects TRBV5-4 to TRBJ2-6; D ambiguous. V was cut by 8 bases and J by 2 bases, with 17 bases left in between. The germline V gene has CDR1 SGHNT and CDR2 YYREEE (reference sequence). The CDR3 totals 16 residues. CDR3 protein: CASRTDRLAGANVLTF. CDR3 sequence (DNA): TGTGCCAGTAGAACGGACCGACTTGCTGGGGCCAACGTCCTGACTTTC.

This chain's CDR3 is CASSSGYSRGYGYTF. The CDR3 DNA sequence: TGTGCCAGCAGCTCCGGATACTCCCGGGGCTATGGCTACACCTTC. The chain couples TRBV7-9 to TRBJ1-2; D not certain. With 4 bases removed from V and 4 bases from J, the gap between germline ends came to 16 bases. The CDR3 is made up of 15 amino acids. In germline, CDR1 is SEHNR, CDR2 FQNEAQ (reference sequence). The variable domain in full, completed from reference TRBV7-9 and TRBJ1-2, reads DTGVSQNPRHKITKRGQNVTFRCDPISEHNRLYWYRQTLGQGPEFLTYFQNEAQLEKSRLLSDRFSAERPKGSFSTLEIQRTEQGDSAMYLCASSSGYSRGYGYTFGSGTRLTVV.

The genes are TRBV5-6 and TRBJ2-7; 7 bases align to TRBD1. The J segment lost 3 bases and the V segment lost 6 bases, leaving 9 bases of the junction unmatched. Germline loops: CDR1 SGHDT, CDR2 YYEEEE. This CDR3 region has 14 residues. The CDR3 here is CASKGRGGYYEQYV. As DNA, the CDR3 is TGTGCCAGCAAGGGGAGAGGGGGCTACTACGAGCAGTACGTC.

This chain uses TRBV27 with TRBJ1-4; 8 bases agree with TRBD1. The germline gives CDR1 MNHEY, CDR2 SMNVEV (reference sequence). Unmatched junction bases numbered 9, after V lost 4 bases and J lost 5 bases. There are 16 residues in the CDR3. The CDR3 DNA sequence: TGTGCCAGCAGTTCGCAACAGGGGGGGGGAAATGAAAAACTGTTTTTT. This gives the protein CASSSQQGGGNEKLFF.

The chain couples TRBV7-9 to TRBJ1-1; 7 bases match TRBD1. The germline CDR1 and CDR2 sequences are SEHNR and FQNEAQ (reference sequence). The CDR3 totals 14 residues. Germline trimming cut 7 bases from V and 8 bases from J; bases unmatched to any gene: 13. The CDR3 spells CASTSKRNRGEAFF. For the CDR3, the DNA is TGTGCCAGCACCTCAAAACGCAACAGGGGAGAAGCTTTCTTT. The complete variable domain, with remaining parts taken from reference TRBV7-9 and TRBJ1-1, reads DTGVSQNPRHKITKRGQNVTFRCDPISEHNRLYWYRQTLGQGPEFLTYFQNEAQLEKSRLLSDRFSAERPKGSFSTLEIQRTEQGDSAMYLCASTSKRNRGEAFFGQGTRLTVV.

The rearrangement links TRBV29-1 to TRBJ1-5, with 9 bases aligning to TRBD1. The CDR3 has 14 amino acids. After removal of 6 bases from V and 4 bases from J, the junction contained 7 bases not matched to a gene. Germline V lookup: CDR1 SQVTM, CDR2 ANQGSEA. The CDR3 DNA is TGCAGCGTGCAACCCGGGACAGGGAATCAGCCCCAGCATTTT. Translated, it gives CSVQPGTGNQPQHF.

The V gene is TRBV5-6, the J gene TRBJ1-6; D perhaps matches TRBD1 (5 bases). The germline V gene encodes CDR1 SGHDT and CDR2 YYEEEE. The CDR3 sequence is 14 residues long. V was cut by 3 bases and J by 9 bases, with 13 bases left in between. The CDR3 DNA is TGTGCCAGCAGCTACGACAGTGGGGCTTCACCCCTCCACTTT. Protein product: CASSYDSGASPLHF.

This sequence joins TRBV7-6 and TRBJ2-5; 9 bases fit TRBD1. CDR1 and CDR2 from the germline V gene are SGHVS and FNYEAQ. V dropped 3 bases and J dropped 5; count of bases not matched to a gene: 13. The CDR3 sequence is 17 residues long. The CDR3 DNA reads TGTGCCAGCAGCTTCAAGACGGGACAGGGTGCGAGGGAGACCCAGTACTTC. Translation: CASSFKTGQGARETQYF.

This chain uses TRBV4-1 with TRBJ2-7; D is ambiguous. This CDR3 comprises 12 residues. The germline V and J ends were trimmed by 0 bases and 7 bases, with 7 bases remaining between them. CDR1 and CDR2 from the germline V gene are MGHRA and YSYEKL. CDR3 residues: CASSQDFEEQYV. CDR3 in DNA: TGCGCCAGCAGCCAAGATTTCGAGGAGCAGTACGTC.

The gene calls are TRBV6-2 or TRBV6-3 and TRBJ2-2; D is possibly TRBD1 or TRBD2 (6 bases each). The CDR3 consists of 14 residues. Trimming removed 5 bases at V and 5 bases at J, with 12 bases between. The germline V gene encodes CDR1 MNHEY and CDR2 SVGEGT. This CDR3 reads CASSNTGTTGELFF. Written as DNA, the CDR3 is TGTGCCAGCAGTAACACAGGGACTACCGGGGAGCTGTTTTTT.

The chain combines TRBV29-1 with TRBJ2-3; TRBD2 matches 12 bases. This CDR3 region has 14 residues. The junction had 2 bases not matched to a gene; V was cut back by 4 bases and J by 3 bases. Germline assignment: CDR1 SQVTM and CDR2 ANQGSEA. CDR3 amino acids: CSVAGTSGTDTQYF. The DNA for the CDR3 is TGCAGCGTTGCCGGGACTAGCGGGACAGATACGCAGTATTTT.

V gene TRBV10-3 combines with J gene TRBJ1-1; D unresolved. V shed 9 bases and J shed 1 base, with 12 bases lying between them. Germline V gene sequence: CDR1 ENHRY, CDR2 SYGVKD. CDR3 size: 13 residues. The CDR3 loop reads CAMRPVGNTEAFF. CDR3 sequence (DNA): TGTGCCATGCGTCCCGTAGGGAACACTGAAGCTTTCTTT.